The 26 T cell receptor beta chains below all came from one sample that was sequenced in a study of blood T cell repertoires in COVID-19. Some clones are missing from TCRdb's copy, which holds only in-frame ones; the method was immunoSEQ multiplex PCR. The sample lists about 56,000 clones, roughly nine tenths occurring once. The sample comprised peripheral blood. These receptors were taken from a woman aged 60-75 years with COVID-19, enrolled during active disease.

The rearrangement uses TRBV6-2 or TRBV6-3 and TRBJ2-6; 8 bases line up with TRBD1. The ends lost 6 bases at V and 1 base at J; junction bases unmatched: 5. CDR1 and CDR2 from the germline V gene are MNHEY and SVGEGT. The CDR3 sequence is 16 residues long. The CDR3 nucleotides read TGTGCCAGCAGCCCAGGGGGCCATTCTGGGGCCAACGTCCTGACTTTC. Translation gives CASSPGGHSGANVLTF.

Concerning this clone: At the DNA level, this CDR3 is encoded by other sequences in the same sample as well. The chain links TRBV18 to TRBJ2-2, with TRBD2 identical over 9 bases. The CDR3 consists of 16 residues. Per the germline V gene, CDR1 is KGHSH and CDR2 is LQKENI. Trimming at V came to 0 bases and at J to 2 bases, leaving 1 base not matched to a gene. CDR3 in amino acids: CASSPPSGGNTGELFF. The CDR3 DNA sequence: TGTGCCAGCTCACCACCTAGCGGGGGCAACACCGGGGAGCTGTTTTTT.

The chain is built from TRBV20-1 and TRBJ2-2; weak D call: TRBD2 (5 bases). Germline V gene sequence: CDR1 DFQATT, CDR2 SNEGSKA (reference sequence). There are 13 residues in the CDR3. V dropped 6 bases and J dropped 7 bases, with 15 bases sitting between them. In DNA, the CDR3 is TGCAGTGCAAGTTCCTTTGAGGGCGGGGAGCTGTTTTTT. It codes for CSASSFEGGELFF.

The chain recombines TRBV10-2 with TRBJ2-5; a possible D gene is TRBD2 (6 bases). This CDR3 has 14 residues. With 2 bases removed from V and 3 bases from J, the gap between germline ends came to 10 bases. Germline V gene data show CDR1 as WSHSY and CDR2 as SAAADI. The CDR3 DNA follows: TGCGCCAGCAGTGAGCCGGGGGTAGAAGAGACCCAGTACTTC. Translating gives CASSEPGVEETQYF.

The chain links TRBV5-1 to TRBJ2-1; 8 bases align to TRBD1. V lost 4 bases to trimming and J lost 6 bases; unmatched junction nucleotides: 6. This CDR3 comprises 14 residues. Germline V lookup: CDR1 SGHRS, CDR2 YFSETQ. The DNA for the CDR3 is TGCGCCAGCAGCGAGACAGGGGAGGCCAATGAGCAGTTCTTC. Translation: CASSETGEANEQFF.

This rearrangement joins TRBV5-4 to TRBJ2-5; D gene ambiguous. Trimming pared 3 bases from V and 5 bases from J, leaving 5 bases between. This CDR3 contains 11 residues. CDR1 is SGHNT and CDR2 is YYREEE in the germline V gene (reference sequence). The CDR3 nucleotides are TGTGCCAGCAGCTGGGCGGAGACCCAGTACTTC. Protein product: CASSWAETQYF.

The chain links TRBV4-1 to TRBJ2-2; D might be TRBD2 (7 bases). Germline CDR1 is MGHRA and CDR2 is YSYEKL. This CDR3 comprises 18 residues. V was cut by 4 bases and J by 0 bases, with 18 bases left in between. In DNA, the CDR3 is TGCGCCAGCAGCCTCAAGGGGGGGCTCGGCGCGAACACCGGGGAGCTGTTTTTT. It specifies CASSLKGGLGANTGELFF.

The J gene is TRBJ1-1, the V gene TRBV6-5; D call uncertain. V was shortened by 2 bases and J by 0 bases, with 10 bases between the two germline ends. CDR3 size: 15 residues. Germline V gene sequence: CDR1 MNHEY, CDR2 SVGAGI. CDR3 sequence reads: CASSYQFRMNTEAFF. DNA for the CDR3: TGTGCCAGCAGTTACCAGTTTCGAATGAACACTGAAGCTTTCTTT.

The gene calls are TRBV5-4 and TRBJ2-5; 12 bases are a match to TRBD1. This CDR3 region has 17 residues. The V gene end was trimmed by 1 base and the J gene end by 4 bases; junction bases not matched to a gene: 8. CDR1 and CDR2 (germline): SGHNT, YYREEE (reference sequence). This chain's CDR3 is CASSLTGTGGLIETQYF. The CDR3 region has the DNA TGTGCCAGCAGCTTGACCGGGACAGGGGGCTTGATAGAGACCCAGTACTTC.

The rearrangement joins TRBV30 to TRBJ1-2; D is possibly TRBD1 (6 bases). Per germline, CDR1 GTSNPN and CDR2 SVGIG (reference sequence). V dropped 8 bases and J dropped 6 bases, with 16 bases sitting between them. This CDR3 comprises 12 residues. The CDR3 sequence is CAQAHRVDGYTF. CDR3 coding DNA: TGTGCCCAAGCTCACAGGGTCGATGGCTACACCTTC.

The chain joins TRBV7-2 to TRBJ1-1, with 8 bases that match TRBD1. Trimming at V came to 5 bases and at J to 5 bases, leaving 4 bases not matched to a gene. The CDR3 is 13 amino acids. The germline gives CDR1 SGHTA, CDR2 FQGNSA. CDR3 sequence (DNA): TGTGCCAGCAGCGCCCACAGGGGGACTGAAGCTTTCTTT. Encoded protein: CASSAHRGTEAFF. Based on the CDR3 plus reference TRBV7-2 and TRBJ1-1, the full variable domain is GAGVSQSPSNKVTEKGKDVELRCDPISGHTALYWYRQSLGQGLEFLIYFQGNSAPDKSGLPSDRFSAERTGGSVSTLTIQRTQQEDSAVYLCASSAHRGTEAFFGQGTRLTVV.

The CDR3 coding sequence is TGTGCCAGCGGACAGTACGAGCAGTACTTC. The encoded protein is CASGQYEQYF. The J gene is TRBJ2-7, the V gene TRBV2; the D gene is possibly TRBD1 (6 bases). This CDR3 contains 10 residues. Germline CDR1 and CDR2: SNHLY and FYNNEI. Deletions cut 8 bases from V and 4 bases from J, with 6 bases between.

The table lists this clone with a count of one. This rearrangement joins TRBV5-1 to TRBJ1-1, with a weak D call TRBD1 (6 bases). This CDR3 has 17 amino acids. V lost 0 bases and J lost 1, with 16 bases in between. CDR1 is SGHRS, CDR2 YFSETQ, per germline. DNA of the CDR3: TGCGCCAGCAGCTTGGGTACAGGGTTATCTGGGAACACTGAAGCTTTCTTT. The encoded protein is CASSLGTGLSGNTEAFF.

The CDR3 sequence: CASSQGDSATYEQYF. The CDR3 DNA reads TGTGCCAGCAGCCAAGGGGACAGCGCAACCTACGAGCAGTACTTC. The chain employs TRBV4-2 and TRBJ2-7; 7 bases fit TRBD1. Germline CDR1 and CDR2: LGHNA and YNFKEQ. CDR3 length equals 15 residues. V was clipped by 1 base and J by 2 bases; unmatched bases: 5.

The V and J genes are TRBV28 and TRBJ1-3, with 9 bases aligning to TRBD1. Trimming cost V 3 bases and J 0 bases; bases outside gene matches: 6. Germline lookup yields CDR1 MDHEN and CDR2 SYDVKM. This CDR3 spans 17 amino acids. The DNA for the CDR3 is TGTGCCAGCAGTTTGGGGACAGGGTTTCCCTCTGGAAACACCATATATTTT. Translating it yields CASSLGTGFPSGNTIYF.

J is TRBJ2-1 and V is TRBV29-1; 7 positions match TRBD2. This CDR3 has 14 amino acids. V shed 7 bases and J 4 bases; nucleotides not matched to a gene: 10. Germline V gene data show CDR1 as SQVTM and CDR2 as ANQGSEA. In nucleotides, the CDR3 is TGCAGCGCCGAAGGGCAACTAGCGTACAATGAGCAGTTCTTC. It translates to CSAEGQLAYNEQFF.

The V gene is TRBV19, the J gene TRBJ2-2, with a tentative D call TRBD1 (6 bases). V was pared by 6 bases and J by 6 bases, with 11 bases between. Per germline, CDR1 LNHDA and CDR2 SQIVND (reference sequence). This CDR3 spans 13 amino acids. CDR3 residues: CASRLQGSGELFF. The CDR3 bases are TGTGCCAGTAGGCTACAGGGTTCCGGGGAGCTGTTTTTT.

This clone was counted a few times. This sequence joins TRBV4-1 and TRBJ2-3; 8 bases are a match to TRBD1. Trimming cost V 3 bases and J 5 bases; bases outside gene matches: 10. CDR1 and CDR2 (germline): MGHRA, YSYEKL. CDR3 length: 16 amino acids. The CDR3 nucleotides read TGCGCCAGCAGCCATCGCCACGGACAGGGTAAAGATACGCAGTATTTT. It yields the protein CASSHRHGQGKDTQYF.

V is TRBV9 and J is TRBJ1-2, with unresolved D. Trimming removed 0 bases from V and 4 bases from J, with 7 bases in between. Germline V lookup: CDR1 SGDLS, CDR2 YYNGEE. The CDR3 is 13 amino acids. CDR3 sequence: CASSVGELYGYTF. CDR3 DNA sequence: TGTGCCAGCAGCGTAGGAGAACTCTATGGCTACACCTTC.

The CDR3 nucleotides are TGTGCCAGCTCACCCGGGACAGGAGTCTCCTACGAGCAGTACTTC. As protein: CASSPGTGVSYEQYF. The rearrangement uses TRBV18 and TRBJ2-7, with 8 bases that match TRBD1. Germline V CDR1 and CDR2: KGHSH, LQKENI. With 3 bases clipped from V and 0 bases from J, the junction kept 4 bases outside the gene matches. CDR3 length: 15 residues.

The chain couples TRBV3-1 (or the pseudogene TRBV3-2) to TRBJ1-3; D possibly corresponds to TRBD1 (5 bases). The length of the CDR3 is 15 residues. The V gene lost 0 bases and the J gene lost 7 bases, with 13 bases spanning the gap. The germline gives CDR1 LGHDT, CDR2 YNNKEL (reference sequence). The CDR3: CASSQDCKGMNTIYF. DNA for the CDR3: TGTGCCAGCAGCCAAGATTGTAAGGGGATGAACACCATATATTTT.

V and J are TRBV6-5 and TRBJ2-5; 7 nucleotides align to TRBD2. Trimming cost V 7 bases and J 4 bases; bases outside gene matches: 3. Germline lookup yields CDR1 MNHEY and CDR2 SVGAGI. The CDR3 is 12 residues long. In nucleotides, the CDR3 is TGTGCCAGCAAATCTAGCGGAGAGACCCAGTACTTC. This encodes CASKSSGETQYF.

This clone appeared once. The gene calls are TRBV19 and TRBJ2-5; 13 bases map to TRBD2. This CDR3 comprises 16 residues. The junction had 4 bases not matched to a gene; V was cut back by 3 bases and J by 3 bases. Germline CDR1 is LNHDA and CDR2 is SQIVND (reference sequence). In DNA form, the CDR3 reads TGTGCCAGTAGTATCAGAGGGACTAGCGGGAAAGAGACCCAGTACTTC. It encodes CASSIRGTSGKETQYF.

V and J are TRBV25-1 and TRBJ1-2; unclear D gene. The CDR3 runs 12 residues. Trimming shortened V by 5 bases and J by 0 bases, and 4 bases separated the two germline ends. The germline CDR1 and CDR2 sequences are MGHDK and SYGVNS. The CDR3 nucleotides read TGTGCCAGCAGTAACTCTAACTATGGCTACACCTTC. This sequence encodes CASSNSNYGYTF.

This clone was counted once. The CDR3 loop reads CASSYSGVGNTIYF. In DNA form, the CDR3 reads TGTGCCAGCAGTTACAGCGGGGTTGGAAACACCATATATTTT. J is TRBJ1-3 and V is TRBV6-6; D call uncertain. The CDR3 totals 14 residues. Trimming shortened V by 2 bases and J by 3 bases, and 8 bases separated the two germline ends. Looked up from germline, CDR1 is MNHNY and CDR2 is SVGAGI (reference sequence).

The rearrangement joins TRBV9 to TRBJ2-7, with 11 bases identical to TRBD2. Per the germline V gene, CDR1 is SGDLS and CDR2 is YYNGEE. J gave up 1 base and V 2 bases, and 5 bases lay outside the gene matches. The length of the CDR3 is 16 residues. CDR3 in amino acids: CASSVGGTSGSYEQYF. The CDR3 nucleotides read TGTGCCAGCAGCGTGGGGGGGACTAGCGGATCCTACGAGCAGTACTTC.